This T cell receptor (beta chain) was observed in a study of cytomegalovirus exposure and HLA in healthy donors. Overall study: Earlier, some 180 million T cells were analyzed, and more than 100 million unique TCR beta sequences were found among them. From HLA-typed donors, an early data release held roughly 80 million unique TCRs. Study-wide results and caveats: Roughly uniform depth of sequencing across donors was assumed in presence/absence analyses.

J was trimmed by 2 bases and V by 5 bases; bases with no gene match: 11. The germline V gene has CDR1 LNHDA and CDR2 SQIVND (reference sequence). This CDR3 comprises 16 residues. This PCR relied on a set of 60 Vbeta primers and 13 Jbeta primers. Methods used by the authors: A later analysis counted approximately 80 million unique TCR beta chains, about 10 million shared. Only in-frame clones appear in the TCRdb table, and some are missing; sequencing was by immunoSEQ multiplex PCR. V and J calls and clone size are given by that table; D and trimming were obtained from the DNA. This repertoire includes roughly 41,000 clones. As to this clone: Its antigen is not known.

This chain uses TRBV19 with TRBJ2-7, with 8 bases identical to TRBD2. The receptor was derived from a woman in her thirties or forties in good health and CMV-seronegative. Sample: PBMCs. CDR3 in amino acids: CASSPREVAGTYEQYF. Written as DNA, the CDR3 is TGTGCCAGTAGTCCCCGAGAGGTAGCGGGGACCTACGAGCAGTACTTC.